This TCR beta chain came from a study of PD-L1 blockade in urothelial cancer. Time point here: peripheral blood 6 weeks after treatment start. The patients' disease, urothelial carcinoma, was locally advanced or metastatic. Only in-frame clones appear in the TCRdb table, and some are missing; sequencing was by immunoSEQ multiplex PCR. The sample comprises 60,000 to 80,000 clones, around nine tenths of which are singletons, and about 11% rests with the top ten. Sequences were derived from PBMCs, sampled around atezolizumab (anti-PD-L1) treatment. The TCR originated in a man between 60 and 75 years old with urothelial cancer.

The CDR3 is CASNYGGGLDNEQFF. The CDR3 region has the DNA TGTGCCAGCAACTACGGGGGGGGGCTAGACAATGAGCAGTTCTTC. The V and J genes are TRBV28 and TRBJ2-1, with 8 bases matching TRBD2. CDR1 MDHEN and CDR2 SYDVKM come from the germline V gene. V shed 7 bases and J 5 bases; nucleotides not matched to a gene: 10. The CDR3 extends over 15 amino acids.